This T cell receptor (beta chain) was sequenced in a study of OX40 agonist ivuxolimab in advanced cancers. On the study more broadly: Intravenous ivuxolimab at 0.01 to 10 mg/kg was given to patients every 2 weeks. In three patients, partial responses were observed, one with hepatocellular carcinoma and two with cutaneous melanoma. Study findings and constraints: Researchers did not determine the expanded peripheral T cells' antigen specificity.

Only in-frame clones appear in the TCRdb table, and some are missing; sequencing was by immunoSEQ multiplex PCR. The table shows 60,000 to 100,000 clones, with approximately 87% occurring only once. Comment on this clone: Its target is not known.

The CDR3 spans 14 residues. Trimming cost V 0 bases and J 4 bases, with 9 bases left between them. Germline CDR1 is SGHAT and CDR2 is FQNNGV. V is TRBV11-2 and J is TRBJ1-2; no clear D. The TCR comes from an adult with an advanced solid tumor such as melanoma, head and neck, liver or kidney cancer. This sample comprised CD4+ or CD8+ T cells sorted from blood, obtained in a trial of the OX40 agonist ivuxolimab. In DNA, the CDR3 is TGTGCCAGCAGCTTAGACCGGACCGTCTATGGCTACACCTTC. Its translation: CASSLDRTVYGYTF.